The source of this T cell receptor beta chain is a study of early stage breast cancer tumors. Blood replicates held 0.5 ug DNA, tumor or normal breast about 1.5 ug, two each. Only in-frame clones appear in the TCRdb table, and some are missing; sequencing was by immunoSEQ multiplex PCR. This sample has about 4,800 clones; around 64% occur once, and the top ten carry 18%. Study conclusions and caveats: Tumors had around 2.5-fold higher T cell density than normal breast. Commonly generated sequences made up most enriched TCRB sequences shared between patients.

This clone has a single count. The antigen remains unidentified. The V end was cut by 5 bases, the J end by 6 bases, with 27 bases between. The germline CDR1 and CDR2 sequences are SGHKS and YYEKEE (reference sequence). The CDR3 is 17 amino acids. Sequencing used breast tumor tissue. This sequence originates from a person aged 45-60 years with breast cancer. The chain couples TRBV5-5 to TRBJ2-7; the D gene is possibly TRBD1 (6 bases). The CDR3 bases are TGTGCCAGCAGTTTACGGCTACTTGGGGGCTCACTGGGCGAGCAGTACTTC. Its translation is CASSLRLLGGSLGEQYF.